The next 19 T cell receptor beta chains were all read from a single sample in a study of T cell repertoires in ileal Crohn's disease. Measured with immunoSEQ multiplex PCR; TCRdb has only the in-frame clones, and not every one. Of roughly 5,000 clones listed, 80% to 90% are singletons. The sequenced sample was ileal tissue. The receptors derive from an adult with Crohn's disease.

The CDR3 sequence is CASSRDSPHTF. CDR3 nucleotide sequence: TGTGCCAGCAGCCGGGACAGTCCCCACACCTTC. The chain links TRBV7-9 to TRBJ1-2, with 7 bases aligning to TRBD1. Trimming removed 5 bases from V and 12 bases from J; junction bases left unmatched: 6. This CDR3 is 11 amino acids long. Germline assignment: CDR1 SEHNR and CDR2 FQNEAQ (reference sequence).

The chain carries TRBV28 and TRBJ2-7, with TRBD1 matching over 8 bases. The CDR3 runs to 16 residues. In germline, CDR1 is MDHEN, CDR2 SYDVKM. The J segment lost 1 base and the V segment lost 5 bases, leaving 10 bases of the junction unmatched. In DNA, the CDR3 is TGTGCCAGCAGTCCCGACGGGACAGGCCTGTCCTACGAGCAGTACTTC. It yields the protein CASSPDGTGLSYEQYF.

The CDR3 region has the DNA TGTGCCTGGAGTGTACTAGCGGGGGGCTACGAGCAGTACTTC. Its protein is CAWSVLAGGYEQYF. The chain links TRBV30 to TRBJ2-7; 12 nucleotides align to TRBD2. V dropped 0 bases and J dropped 3; count of bases not matched to a gene: 0. CDR1 and CDR2 (germline): GTSNPN, SVGIG (reference sequence). CDR3 length: 14 amino acids.

This clone occurred a few times. The V gene is TRBV7-9, the J gene TRBJ2-6; tentative D call: TRBD1 (6 bases). The CDR3 loop spans 15 amino acids. Germline CDR1 is SEHNR and CDR2 is FQNEAQ (reference sequence). The V and J ends lost 5 bases and 2 bases respectively, with 10 bases between them. CDR3 in amino acids: CASSRQGTGANVLTF. The DNA of the CDR3 is TGTGCCAGCAGCCGTCAGGGGACTGGGGCCAACGTCCTGACTTTC.

The chain has TRBV7-2 and TRBJ2-2; 8 bases agree with TRBD2. The CDR3 is 15 amino acids. V shed 6 bases, J shed 2 bases, and the junction held 5 bases outside the gene matches. Germline assignment: CDR1 SGHTA and CDR2 FQGNSA. The CDR3 protein is CASRPGLANTGELFF. CDR3 DNA: TGTGCCAGCAGACCCGGACTAGCTAACACCGGGGAGCTGTTTTTT.

The genes are TRBV7-2 and TRBJ2-3; TRBD2 agrees at 10 bases. From germline, CDR1 is SGHTA and CDR2 FQGNSA. The CDR3 has 16 amino acids. J gave up 5 bases and V 5 bases, and 10 bases lay outside the gene matches. The CDR3 sequence is CASSPRERGGIDTQYF. CDR3 coding DNA: TGTGCCAGCAGCCCAAGGGAGCGGGGGGGCATAGATACGCAGTATTTT.

The V call is TRBV19, the J call TRBJ2-5; 10 positions agree with TRBD1. Losses at the gene ends were 8 bases for V and 4 bases for J; bases not matched to a gene: 4. Germline V gives CDR1 LNHDA, CDR2 SQIVND (reference sequence). This CDR3 spans 13 amino acids. The CDR3 sequence: CASAGTGVETQYF. The CDR3 DNA follows: TGTGCCAGTGCCGGGACAGGGGTAGAGACCCAGTACTTC.

The chain recombines TRBV4-1 with TRBJ2-2; possibly TRBD1 for D (5 bases). The ends were cut back, 0 bases at V and 4 bases at J, with 6 bases in the middle. In germline, CDR1 is MGHRA, CDR2 YSYEKL. The CDR3 sequence is 14 residues long. CDR3 DNA: TGCGCCAGCAGCCAAGAGACAGTCACCGGGGAGCTGTTTTTT. It specifies CASSQETVTGELFF.

The genes are TRBV28 and TRBJ1-1, with 8 bases matching TRBD1. Germline CDR1 reads MDHEN; CDR2 reads SYDVKM. Trimming cost V 2 bases and J 5 bases; bases outside gene matches: 10. This CDR3 has 16 residues. As DNA, the CDR3 is TGTGCCAGCAGTTTAACGTTTCCAGGGGGCTTTACTGAAGCTTTCTTT. This gives the protein CASSLTFPGGFTEAFF.

The chain combines TRBV5-4 with TRBJ1-2; maybe TRBD1 (6 bases). The CDR3 loop spans 14 amino acids. Germline values: CDR1 SGHNT, CDR2 YYREEE (reference sequence). V was cut by 5 bases and J by 7 bases, with 18 bases left in between. CDR3 bases: TGTGCCAGCAGATCAGTGAACCGGGACACTGGCTACACCTTC. Its translation: CASRSVNRDTGYTF.

The gene calls are TRBV2 and TRBJ1-2; 9 bases match TRBD1. Trimming removed 6 bases from V and 2 bases from J; junction bases left unmatched: 7. This CDR3 contains 15 residues. Germline-derived CDR1 and CDR2 are SNHLY and FYNNEI. CDR3 bases: TGTGCCAGCAGGGGACAGGGATTGTCGAACTATGGCTACACCTTC. Translation gives CASRGQGLSNYGYTF.

This clone was counted once. The genes are TRBV5-4 and TRBJ2-3, with TRBD2 identical over 8 bases. In germline, CDR1 is SGHNT, CDR2 YYREEE (reference sequence). Losses at the gene ends were 2 bases for V and 4 bases for J; bases not matched to a gene: 9. The CDR3 extends over 16 amino acids. The CDR3 nucleotides read TGTGCCAGCAGCTTTAACCGGGGGGGCCGCGCAGATACGCAGTATTTT. Encoded protein: CASSFNRGGRADTQYF.

V and J are TRBV5-6 and TRBJ1-5; tentatively, D is TRBD1 (5 bases). Looked up from germline, CDR1 is SGHDT and CDR2 is YYEEEE. V dropped 2 bases and J dropped 2 bases, with 11 bases sitting between them. This CDR3 has 15 amino acids. The CDR3 protein is CASSLGAGGNQPQHF. The CDR3 DNA reads as TGTGCCAGCAGCTTAGGCGCGGGGGGCAATCAGCCCCAGCATTTT.

The chain is built from TRBV2 and TRBJ1-4, with unresolved D. CDR1 is SNHLY, CDR2 FYNNEI, per germline. This CDR3 has 11 residues. Trimming left V 7 bases short and J 8 bases short, with 8 bases between. The CDR3 here is CASTRGEKLFF. The CDR3 bases are TGTGCCAGCACGCGAGGGGAAAAACTGTTTTTT.

The V and J genes are TRBV28 and TRBJ1-5; TRBD1 matches at 9 bases. CDR1 is MDHEN and CDR2 is SYDVKM in the germline V gene. CDR3 size: 13 residues. V trimming: 5 bases; J trimming: 11 bases; junction bases outside the gene matches: 7. The CDR3 spells CASSPWTGATQHF. The CDR3 region has the DNA TGTGCCAGCAGTCCTTGGACAGGGGCGACCCAGCATTTT.

V gene TRBV11-3 combines with J gene TRBJ2-1; unclear D gene. The CDR3 covers 13 residues. Germline V gene lookup returns CDR1 SGHNT and CDR2 YENEEA. V lost 3 bases to trimming and J lost 0 bases, with 3 bases between them. The CDR3 loop reads CASSFNSYNEQFF. CDR3 DNA: TGTGCCAGCAGCTTTAACTCCTACAATGAGCAGTTCTTC.

This chain connects TRBV4-3 to TRBJ2-5; D unresolved. Germline CDR1 is LGHNA and CDR2 is YSLEER. V lost 4 bases and J 2 bases, leaving 8 bases between the germline ends. The CDR3 sequence is 13 residues long. The CDR3 DNA reads TGCGCCAGCAGCCCCTCGGTTCAAGAGACCCAGTACTTC. Translated: CASSPSVQETQYF.

The rearrangement links TRBV9 to TRBJ2-4, with D possibly TRBD1 on 6 matching bases. V gave up 0 bases and J gave up 1 base, with 8 bases separating them. In germline, CDR1 is SGDLS, CDR2 YYNGEE. This CDR3 comprises 15 residues. The CDR3 sequence is CASSVVGAAKNIQYF. DNA of the CDR3: TGTGCCAGCAGCGTAGTGGGGGCGGCCAAAAACATTCAGTACTTC.

The CDR3 spells CASSPTPDRAGNTIYF. CDR3 nucleotide sequence: TGTGCCAGCTCACCAACCCCGGACAGGGCTGGAAACACCATATATTTT. The J gene is TRBJ1-3, the V gene TRBV18; 8 bases agree with TRBD1. The junction had 5 bases not matched to a gene; V was cut back by 2 bases and J by 2 bases. This CDR3 has 16 residues. The germline V gene encodes CDR1 KGHSH and CDR2 LQKENI. The full variable domain, in which reference TRBV18 and TRBJ1-3 provide the parts outside the CDR3, is NAGVMQNPRHLVRRRGQEARLRCSPMKGHSHVYWYRQLPEEGLKFMVYLQKENIIDESGMPKERFSAEFPKEGPSILRIQQVVRGDSAAYFCASSPTPDRAGNTIYFGEGSWLTVV.